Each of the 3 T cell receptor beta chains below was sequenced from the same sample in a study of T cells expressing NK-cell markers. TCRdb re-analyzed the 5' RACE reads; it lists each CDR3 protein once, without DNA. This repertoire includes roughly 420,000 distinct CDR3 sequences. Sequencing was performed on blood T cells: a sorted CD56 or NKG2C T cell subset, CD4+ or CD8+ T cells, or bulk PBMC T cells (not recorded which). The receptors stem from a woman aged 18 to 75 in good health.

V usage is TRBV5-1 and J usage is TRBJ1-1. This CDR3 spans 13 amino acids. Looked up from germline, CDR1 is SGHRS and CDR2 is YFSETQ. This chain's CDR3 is CASSLTKNTEAFF.

This CDR3 reads CSAGSGIAKNIQYF. The chain carries TRBV20-1 and TRBJ2-4. The CDR3 contains 14 residues. The germline V gene has CDR1 DFQATT and CDR2 SNEGSKA (reference sequence).

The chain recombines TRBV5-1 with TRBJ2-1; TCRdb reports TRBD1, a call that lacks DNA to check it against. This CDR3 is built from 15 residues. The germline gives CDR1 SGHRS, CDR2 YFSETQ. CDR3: CASSPTEGGKNEQFF.